There are a few counts of the clone carrying this TCR beta chain. The record originates from a study of response to subunit inactivated influenza vaccine. The CDR3 extends over 19 amino acids. The junction had 17 bases not matched to a gene; V was cut back by 3 bases and J by 1 base. Germline-derived CDR1 and CDR2 are SGHAT and FQDESV (reference sequence). TCRdb reprocessed the RT-PCR reads via MiXCR and lists one record per CDR3 protein. Among just under 550,000 distinct CDR3 sequences, roughly 25% were seen once, and the ten largest hold 2.5% to 3%. The same sample was also used in a study of T cells expressing NK-cell markers. That study adds: 5'RACE template switching with UMIs produced the TCR beta cDNA. Most of the eight sequenced donors were HCMV-seropositive; one was seronegative. Expanded clones of NKG2C+ T cells had an unclear HCMV specificity.

The sequence was obtained from a man aged 45 to 65 who received an inactivated influenza vaccine. The genes are TRBV11-1 and TRBJ1-1; TRBD1 aligns across 7 bases. Sequencing was performed on CD4+ T cells sorted from PBMCs, taken 11 to 12 days after vaccination. CDR3 bases: TGTGCCAGCAGCTTCCTCTTGGGACAGTCGAAAGGTTCGAACACTGAAGCTTTCTTT. Translating it yields CASSFLLGQSKGSNTEAFF.